The rows below give T cell receptor beta chains drawn from one sample of a study of CD8 T cells in ankylosing spondylitis. TCRdb ran MiXCR on the 5' RACE reads and lists one entry per CDR3 protein. The sample shows around 150,000 distinct CDR3 sequences, about 6.7% of them seen only once. What was sequenced was blood, either unsorted or a sorted T cell fraction (not recorded which). These receptors were obtained from a female donor with ankylosing spondylitis or in good health (not recorded which). CDR3s include the opening cysteine and the closing phenylalanine or tryptophan. The order of the fields is V gene, clone size, D gene, J gene, CDR3 DNA, CDR3 protein. A D gene is named only where the DNA matches it firmly. A row's size may be missing; if present it is once, few, many or a size class.

>TRBV6-1|many|NA|TRBJ1-5
TGTGCCAGCAGTGAAAGCGGGAATAGCAATCAGCCCCAGCATTTT
CASSESGNSNQPQHF
>TRBV3-1|NA|NA|TRBJ2-7
TGTGCCAGCAGCCCTCCCGGGGGCCTTCGGTACGAGCAGTACTTC
CASSPPGGLRYEQYF
>TRBV7-2|many|NA|TRBJ2-1
TGTGCCAGCAGCTTTAGGGGGGCCCTTGATAATGAGCAGTTCTTC
CASSFRGALDNEQFF
>TRBV20-1|many|NA|TRBJ2-7
TGCAGTGCTCAGCTTACGGTGGGACGCGAGCAGTACTTC
CSAQLTVGREQYF
>TRBV12-3/TRBV12-4|many|NA|TRBJ1-4
TGTGCCAGCAGTTTCAGGGCTGGTAATGAAAAACTGTTTTTT
CASSFRAGNEKLFF
>TRBV7-3|NA|NA|TRBJ2-2
TGTGCCAGCAAACCAGGAGGGGGGGTGAACACCGGGGAGCTGTTTTTT
CASKPGGGVNTGELFF
>TRBV11-2|many|TRBD1|TRBJ1-2
TGTGCCAGCAGCTCCCCCCGGGACAGGGTGCATGGCTACACCTTC
CASSSPRDRVHGYTF
>TRBV12-3/TRBV12-4|many|TRBD1|TRBJ2-5
TGTGCCAGCAGTTTATTCCAGGGGGCGAGAGAGACCCAGTACTTC
CASSLFQGARETQYF
>TRBV3-1|many|TRBD1|TRBJ2-5
TGTGCCAGCAGCCAAGACGGACAGGGGGCGAAGCGGAGGAGAAGAGAGACCCAGTACTTC
CASSQDGQGAKRRRRETQYF
>TRBV20-1|NA|NA|TRBJ2-1
TGCAGTGCTAATAGGGGGGCCCTCTCCCATGAGCAGTTCTTC
CSANRGALSHEQFF
>TRBV12-3/TRBV12-4|NA|TRBD1|TRBJ1-6
TGTGCCAGCAGTTCAACAGGGGGTGATTCACCCCTCCACTTT
CASSSTGGDSPLHF
>TRBV7-3|many|NA|TRBJ2-5
TGTGCCAGCAGCTTAGATCCCAGCCAAGAGACCCAGTACTTC
CASSLDPSQETQYF
>TRBV28|many|NA|TRBJ2-1
TGTGCCAGCCTCGGGGGCCCCTACAATGAGCAGTTCTTC
CASLGGPYNEQFF
>TRBV18|many|NA|TRBJ2-1
TGTGCCAGCTCACCCCCGTGGACAGTCAGCTCCTACAATGAGCAGTTCTTC
CASSPPWTVSSYNEQFF
>TRBV7-9|many|TRBD1|TRBJ1-1
TGTGCCAGCAGCTTGACAGGGCCCAGCACTGAAGCTTTCTTT
CASSLTGPSTEAFF
>TRBV9|many|TRBD1|TRBJ2-3
TGTGCCAGCAGCGTTCAGGGGGCGCGGGGCACAGATACGCAGTATTTT
CASSVQGARGTDTQYF
>TRBV4-1|many|TRBD2|TRBJ2-1
TGCGCCAGCAAGCTAGCGGGGGGGTTGGGTGAGCAGTTCTTC
CASKLAGGLGEQFF
>TRBV7-8|many|TRBD2|TRBJ2-7
TGTGCCAGCAGCTTAGGGGCGGGGGGCCCCTACGAGCAGTACTTC
CASSLGAGGPYEQYF
>TRBV7-2|NA|TRBD1|TRBJ1-1
TGTGCCAGCAGCTTAGGGACCAGGGGGGTGACTGAAGCTTTCTTT
CASSLGTRGVTEAFF
>TRBV10-1|NA|NA|TRBJ1-6
TGCGCCAGCATTGGGACCTTGGTACCCCTCCACTTT
CASIGTLVPLHF
>TRBV27|many|TRBD1|TRBJ2-5
TGTGCCAGCAGTTCCTGGGACAGGCAAGAGACCCAGTACTTC
CASSSWDRQETQYF
>TRBV20-1|many|NA|TRBJ1-1
TGCAGTGCCCGGGAAATGGGAGAGTTAGGGACTGAAGCTTTCTTT
CSAREMGELGTEAFF
>TRBV12-3/TRBV12-4|many|NA|TRBJ1-1
TGTGCCAGCAGCTCCAGAGACACTGAAGCTTTCTTT
CASSSRDTEAFF
>TRBV18|many|NA|TRBJ1-2
TGTGCCAGCTCACCAGACATTACCGGTGGCTACACCTTC
CASSPDITGGYTF
>TRBV2|many|NA|TRBJ2-3
TGTGCCAGCAAGCAGTACAGGACTAGCACAGATACGCAGTATTTT
CASKQYRTSTDTQYF
>TRBV12-3/TRBV12-4|many|TRBD1|TRBJ2-1
TGTGCCAGCATTTCCGGACAGGGCGTCTTGAATGAGCAGTTCTTC
CASISGQGVLNEQFF
>TRBV29-1|many|NA|TRBJ1-1
TGCAGCGTTTACAGGGACACTATGAACACTGAAGCTTTCTTT
CSVYRDTMNTEAFF
>TRBV4-3|many|TRBD2|TRBJ2-3
TGCGCCAGCAGCCAAGACGAGCTAGCGGGGGGGCGAGATACGCAGTATTTT
CASSQDELAGGRDTQYF
>TRBV28|many|NA|TRBJ2-6
TGTGCCAGCAGTTTTGCATCTGGGGCCAACGTCCTGACTTTC
CASSFASGANVLTF
>TRBV7-9|NA|NA|TRBJ2-5
TGTGCCAGCAGCTTAGTAAGCGGCCAAGAGACCCAGTACTTC
CASSLVSGQETQYF
>TRBV20-1|many|NA|TRBJ1-1
TGCAGTGCTCAGGGGCCTAACACTGAAGCTTTCTTT
CSAQGPNTEAFF
>TRBV6-1|NA|NA|TRBJ2-2
TGTGCCAGTTCGACAGTCCTCGGGGAGCTGTTTTTT
CASSTVLGELFF
>TRBV5-1|many|NA|TRBJ2-7
TGCGCCAGCAGCTTTGCAGGGATGCTCTACGAGCAGTACTTC
CASSFAGMLYEQYF
>TRBV18|NA|NA|TRBJ2-7
TGTGCCAGCTCACCACGAGGGGACGAGCAGTACTTC
CASSPRGDEQYF
>TRBV12-3/TRBV12-4|few|NA|TRBJ1-3
TGTGCCAGCAGCCTACAGGGCTCTGGAAACACCATATATTTT
CASSLQGSGNTIYF
>TRBV18|many|NA|TRBJ1-5
TGTGCCAGCTCACCTACAGGGCGCGGTCAGCCCCAGCATTTT
CASSPTGRGQPQHF